This T cell receptor (beta chain) was found in a study of T-cell reconstitution after alpha-beta-depleted transplantation in children. Study-wide results and caveats: Reports say that about two months after transplant, the alpha-beta T cells came out of several hundred graft clones that had expanded. Surviving recipient T cells and thymic progenitors underlay high day-60 TCRbeta diversity in some patients.

Library preparation (for TCRbeta) was performed with unique molecular identifiers. Each CDR3 protein is one row after TCRdb ran MiXCR on the PCR reads. The repertoire holds roughly 74,000 distinct CDR3 sequences, 15% to 20% seen once, with roughly half in the top ten. This clonotype has a handful of counts. Its specificity is not known. CDR3 size: 14 residues. Trimming at V came to 5 bases and at J to 0 bases, leaving 7 bases not matched to a gene. The germline gives CDR1 DFQATT, CDR2 SNEGSKA (reference sequence). The clonotype originates from a male patient aged 2-10 years who had a stem cell transplant for acute lymphoblastic leukemia, so the T cells may come from the graft donor. The V gene is TRBV20-1, the J gene TRBJ2-7; 7 bases match TRBD1. Specimen: PBMCs, mostly from graft donor cells, collected 360 days after TCRalphabeta/CD19-depleted stem cell transplant. The CDR3 sequence: CSASPGQLSYEQYF. CDR3 nucleotide sequence: TGCAGTGCTTCCCCGGGACAGCTCTCCTACGAGCAGTACTTC.